Here is one T cell receptor beta chain with its context. As yet, its antigen is unknown. The data belong to a study of CXCR3-negative and CXCR3-positive naive CD8 T cells. General observations from the study: Diversity was high in both naive subsets and much lower in memory cells. CXCR3-positive naive cells had more hydrophobic TRB CDR3s than CXCR3-negative naive cells.

Libraries were UMI-labeled 5' RACE TRB cDNA. From its re-call of the 5' RACE reads, TCRdb lists each CDR3 protein once, without DNA. This sample's table reports roughly 130,000 distinct CDR3 sequences. The CDR3 covers 15 residues. Per the germline V gene, CDR1 is SGHTA and CDR2 is FQGNSA. Per CD8+ T cell subset, triplicate sorts of 250,000 to 300,000 cells each were done. The chain recombines TRBV7-2 with TRBJ1-2; the D gene TCRdb calls, TRBD1, cannot be checked with no DNA. The receptor's source is a human donor in good health. Some clones in this sample may be carry-over from other donors' samples. Source material: naive CXCR3+ CD8+ T cells from blood. Subset noted: CD45RO-CCR7+CD27+CD95- naive CD8+ T cells expressing CXCR3 (TNR3+). The CDR3 here is CASSSVGGSNYGYTF.